A selection of T cell receptor beta chains follows, all from one sample in a study of blood T cell repertoires in COVID-19. The method was immunoSEQ multiplex PCR; TCRdb's version includes in-frame clones alone and lacks a portion of them. The data hold about 350,000 clones, with approximately 89% observed a single time. The sequenced material came from peripheral blood. The receptor source for this set is a woman in her fifties or sixties with COVID-19, enrolled during active disease. The CDR3 runs from the conserved cysteine through the conserved F or W. D genes are given only for firm matches. Not every row has a clone size; where given, it reads once, few, many or a size class.

D gene	J gene	V gene	clone size	CDR3 length	CDR3 DNA	CDR3 protein
NA	TRBJ1-1	TRBV19	NA	13	TGTGCCAGTAGTATACGACACAACACTGAAGCTTTCTTT	CASSIRHNTEAFF
TRBD2	TRBJ2-7	TRBV15	NA	14	TGTGCCACCAGCAGAGGGGACTACCAAGGCGAGCAGTACTTC	CATSRGDYQGEQYF
NA	TRBJ2-7	TRBV19	NA	18	TGTGCCAGTAGTATAGACGCCAGGCGATGGAGCGGTGTCGTCGAGCAGTACTTC	CASSIDARRWSGVVEQYF
NA	TRBJ1-2	TRBV7-8	NA	17	TGTGCCAGCAGCTTACAGGCGGCGCCAACAGCCGGAGGTGGCTACACCTTC	CASSLQAAPTAGGGYTF
TRBD2	TRBJ2-7	TRBV7-3	NA	15	TGTGCCAGCAGCTTGGGTGTAGCGGGTACCTACGAGCAGTACTTC	CASSLGVAGTYEQYF
NA	TRBJ1-5	TRBV2	NA	13	TGTGCCAGCAGTGACAACAGGAATCAGCCCCAGCATTTT	CASSDNRNQPQHF
NA	TRBJ1-2	TRBV10-2	NA	13	TGCGCCAGCACCAAGGGGTTAAACTATGGCTACACCTTC	CASTKGLNYGYTF
NA	TRBJ2-2	TRBV5-6	NA	16	TGTGCCAGCAGAGTTTTGGAGGGCGGGTACACCGGGGAGCTGTTTTTT	CASRVLEGGYTGELFF
NA	TRBJ2-5	TRBV6-1	NA	12	TGTGCCAGCAGTGAAACAATCCGTATCCAGTACTTC	CASSETIRIQYF
NA	TRBJ2-3	TRBV7-3	NA	14	TGTGCCAGCAGCTTAGGGGGCTACACAGATACGCAGTATTTT	CASSLGGYTDTQYF
NA	TRBJ1-1	TRBV15	NA	16	TGTGCCACCAGCAGAGATCAACCCGGGATGGGCACTGAAGCTTTCTTT	CATSRDQPGMGTEAFF
NA	TRBJ2-2	TRBV18	NA	16	TGTGCCAGCTCACCCTTCCCGGGCCGGGAAGCCGGGGAGCTGTTTTTT	CASSPFPGREAGELFF
TRBD1	TRBJ2-6	TRBV6-5	NA	15	TGTGCCAGCAGGACAGGGGGCTCTGGGGCCAACGTCCTGACTTTC	CASRTGGSGANVLTF
TRBD1	TRBJ1-5	TRBV3-1/TRBV3-2	NA	15	TGTGCCAGCAGCGGTCCCGGGACAGGGAAGCAGCCCCAGCATTTT	CASSGPGTGKQPQHF
TRBD2	TRBJ2-3	TRBV11-1	NA	16	TGTGCCAGCAGCAAGGGACTAGCGGGGGGGGCAGATACGCAGTATTTT	CASSKGLAGGADTQYF
TRBD2	TRBJ2-5	TRBV7-2	NA	15	TGTGCCAGCAGCTTAGAACTAGCGGGGGGGGAGACCCAGTACTTC	CASSLELAGGETQYF
TRBD1	TRBJ2-1	TRBV24-1	NA	16	TGTGCCACCAGTGACCCGGGACAGGGGGCGACGAATGAGCAGTTCTTC	CATSDPGQGATNEQFF
TRBD1	TRBJ1-4	TRBV6-5	NA	14	TGTGCCAGCAGTTACGGCAGGGGGGCTGAAAAACTGTTTTTT	CASSYGRGAEKLFF
NA	TRBJ2-3	TRBV6-1	NA	15	TGTGCCAGCAGTGAAGCGGGGGCCGGGGCAGATACGCAGTATTTT	CASSEAGAGADTQYF
NA	TRBJ1-4	TRBV7-9	NA	14	TGTGCCAGCAGCCTGGGGGGGGCGGAAGAAAAACTGTTTTTT	CASSLGGAEEKLFF
NA	TRBJ2-3	TRBV7-3	NA	15	TGTGCCAGCAGCTTAAGCAGGTCGGGATTAGATACGCAGTATTTT	CASSLSRSGLDTQYF
NA	TRBJ2-7	TRBV3-1/TRBV3-2	NA	11	TGTGCCAGCAGCCGACAAGACGAGCAGTACTTC	CASSRQDEQYF
NA	TRBJ2-6	TRBV21-1	NA	22	TGTGCCAGCAGCAAAGCGATGGGCCCAGATGGGGGCGCAGAAACTTGGGCCAACGTCCTGACTTTC	CASSKAMGPDGGAETWANVLTF
TRBD2	TRBJ2-7	TRBV28	NA	15	TGTGCCAGCAGTGCGACTAGCGGGGGCTCCTACGAGCAGTACTTC	CASSATSGGSYEQYF
NA	TRBJ2-2	TRBV5-4	NA	15	TGTGCCAGCAGCCCTTTACTACGGGGCACCGGGGAGCTGTTTTTT	CASSPLLRGTGELFF
NA	TRBJ1-5	TRBV6-2/TRBV6-3	NA	19	TGTGCCAGCAGTTACTCGGGTCGCACAGGTTTATATAGCAATCAGCCCCAGCATTTT	CASSYSGRTGLYSNQPQHF
TRBD1	TRBJ2-2	TRBV18	NA	16	TGTGCCAGCTCACCGGGACAGGGGTTAAACACCGGGGAGCTGTTTTTT	CASSPGQGLNTGELFF
TRBD1	TRBJ1-2	TRBV20-1	NA	13	TGCAGTGCTGGTGACAGGGGGCTCTCTGGCTACACCTTC	CSAGDRGLSGYTF
NA	TRBJ1-1	TRBV6-6	NA	12	TGTGCCAGCAGCCGCGCAGGGACTGAAGCTTTCTTT	CASSRAGTEAFF
TRBD1	TRBJ1-2	TRBV29-1	NA	12	TGCAGCGTTCCACAGGGGGCTAATGGCTACACCTTC	CSVPQGANGYTF
TRBD1	TRBJ1-1	TRBV19	few	16	TGTGCCAGTAGTATCACGTGGGACAGGGCTAACATTAAGGCTTTCTTT	CASSITWDRANIKAFF
NA	TRBJ1-2	TRBV6-5	NA	14	TGTGCCAGCAGTTACTCGGGGGGGACCTATGGCTACACCTTC	CASSYSGGTYGYTF